These 32 T cell receptor beta chains share one sample of origin, sequenced in a study of molecular identifiers for immune sequencing clone quantification. One entry per CDR3 protein, called by TCRdb with MiXCR from the PCR reads. The sample contains 88,000 or so distinct CDR3 sequences, 21% of which appear only once. The sample consisted of naive CD8+ T cells from blood, with Jurkat cell RNA spiked in. Documented subset: FACS-sorted CD8+CD4-CCR7+CD45RA+ naive T cells. These receptors were obtained from a human donor in good health. Some libraries in this study had Jurkat cell RNA spiked in.

A remark on this clonotype: One base away lies a much larger clone, so this may be a sequencing read error. The chain has TRBV20-1 and TRBJ1-1; D gene ambiguous. CDR1 DFQATT and CDR2 SNEGSKA come from the germline V gene (reference sequence). This CDR3 region has 13 residues. CDR3 in amino acids: CGARDLLYTEAFF. In nucleotides, the CDR3 is TGCGGTGCTAGAGATCTGTTGTACACTGAAGCTTTCTTT.

This clonotype was detected many times. The chain employs TRBV2 and TRBJ1-2; 7 positions agree with TRBD1. The CDR3 runs to 15 residues. With 6 bases clipped from V and 0 bases from J, the junction kept 7 bases outside the gene matches. The germline V gene encodes CDR1 SNHLY and CDR2 FYNNEI. The CDR3 DNA reads TGTGCCAGCAGCTGGGGACAGCTATCTAACTATGGCTACACCTTC. Amino acids: CASSWGQLSNYGYTF.

The rearrangement joins TRBV11-3 to TRBJ2-5; 7 bases agree with TRBD2. Germline V gene data show CDR1 as SGHNT and CDR2 as YENEEA. CDR3 size: 15 residues. The V gene end was trimmed by 2 bases and the J gene end by 7 bases; junction bases not matched to a gene: 10. This chain's CDR3 is CASSLRGSSGGTQYF. The CDR3 region has the DNA TGTGCCAGCAGCTTACGCGGGAGTTCGGGAGGGACCCAGTACTTC. The full variable domain, with the rest looked up from reference TRBV11-3 and TRBJ2-5, is EAGVVQSPRYKIIEKKQPVAFWCNPISGHNTLYWYLQNLGQGPELLIRYENEEAVDDSQLPKDRFSAERLKGVDSTLKIQPAELGDSAVYLCASSLRGSSGGTQYFGPGTRLLVL.

There are a few counts of this clonotype. The V call is TRBV4-1, the J call TRBJ2-1; D might be TRBD1 or TRBD2, each matching 5 bases. V lost 1 base, J lost 15 bases, and 16 bases lay in between. The CDR3 is 13 amino acids. Germline-derived CDR1 and CDR2 are MGHRA and YSYEKL. The CDR3 DNA sequence: TGCGCCAGCAGCCAAGTTCCGGGACCTGGGGGGTTCTTC. It yields the protein CASSQVPGPGGFF.

This clonotype has a count of ten or more. The genes are TRBV23-1 and TRBJ1-2; possibly TRBD1 for D (6 bases). TRBV23-1 is annotated as an ORF whose role is uncertain. CDR3 size: 16 residues. V was shortened by 3 bases and J by 4 bases, with 18 bases between the two germline ends. The CDR3 here is CASSHTTQGTGYGYTF. The CDR3, as DNA: TGCGCCAGCAGTCACACCACCCAGGGGACCGGCTATGGCTACACCTTC.

This chain connects TRBV7-9 to TRBJ2-7, with a weak D call TRBD1 (5 bases). This CDR3 is 13 amino acids long. Trimming took 5 bases from V and 6 from J, leaving 14 bases between them. The germline CDR1 and CDR2 sequences are SEHNR and FQNEAQ (reference sequence). This CDR3 reads CASSRPQGTEQYF. CDR3 nucleotide sequence: TGTGCCAGCAGCCGTCCCCAGGGTACCGAGCAGTACTTC.

Ten or more counts support this clonotype. V is TRBV18 and J is TRBJ2-7, with TRBD2 identical over 13 bases. The CDR3 covers 18 residues. Germline lookup yields CDR1 KGHSH and CDR2 LQKENI. With V trimmed by 5 bases and J by 0 bases, 10 bases remained unmatched. The CDR3 reads CASSSGTSGVRSSYEQYF. CDR3 in DNA: TGTGCCAGCTCATCCGGGACTAGCGGGGTAAGGAGCTCCTACGAGCAGTACTTC.

On this clonotype itself: This could be a read error, since a much larger clone is one nucleotide away. The chain uses TRBV5-4 and TRBJ2-3; 8 nucleotides agree with TRBD2. With V trimmed by 2 bases and J by 4 bases, 9 bases remained unmatched. CDR1 and CDR2 from the germline V gene are SGHNT and YYREEE (reference sequence). This CDR3 has 16 residues. CDR3: CASSLSLEAGADTQYF. CDR3 DNA sequence: TGTGCCAGCAGCTTATCTCTCGAAGCGGGAGCAGATACGCAGTATTTT.

On this clonotype itself: One end of the junction does not line up with germline, which may come from a read error. The chain recombines TRBV27 with TRBJ1-2; TRBD1 matches 9 bases. Germline-derived CDR1 and CDR2 are MNHEY and SMNVEV (reference sequence). The CDR3 is 14 amino acids. The CDR3 region has the DNA TGTGCCAGCAGTTTGGAACAGGGGGCCGGAGGCTACGCCTTC. It is translated as CASSLEQGAGGYAF.

The chain is built from TRBV27 and TRBJ2-7, with 10 bases lining up with TRBD2. This CDR3 is 14 amino acids long. The germline gives CDR1 MNHEY, CDR2 SMNVEV (reference sequence). V lost 6 bases and J lost 5; bases outside the gene matches: 7. CDR3: CASRLAGAGDEQYF. For the CDR3, the DNA is TGTGCCAGCAGGCTAGCGGGGGCAGGGGACGAGCAGTACTTC.

V usage is TRBV4-1 and J usage is TRBJ1-2, with D perhaps matching TRBD1 (6 bases). This CDR3 has 14 amino acids. Per germline, CDR1 MGHRA and CDR2 YSYEKL. Trimming cost V 1 base and J 7 bases, with 13 bases left between them. The CDR3 DNA reads TGCGCCAGCAGCCAAGGAGGGCAGGGGTTTGGCTACACCTTC. Protein: CASSQGGQGFGYTF.

Points on this clonotype: A read error may explain this, as a much larger clone is one base away. Likely a read error: the CDR3 ends without its conserved phenylalanine or tryptophan. The chain employs TRBV5-1 and TRBJ2-7; 7 bases match TRBD1. V trimming: 3 bases; J trimming: 2 bases; junction bases outside the gene matches: 5. The CDR3 is 14 residues long. Germline values: CDR1 SGHRS, CDR2 YFSETQ. The CDR3 region is CASSSGTEAYEQYS. The CDR3 nucleotides are TGCGCCAGCAGCTCCGGGACAGAAGCCTACGAGCAGTACTCC.

The chain joins TRBV11-2 to TRBJ2-3, with 10 nucleotides matching TRBD2. CDR3 length equals 14 residues. CDR1 SGHAT and CDR2 FQNNGV come from the germline V gene. Trimming removed 10 bases from V and 2 bases from J; junction bases left unmatched: 6. CDR3 amino acids: CAILAGGHTDTQYF. CDR3 coding DNA: TGTGCCATATTAGCGGGGGGTCACACAGATACGCAGTATTTT.

This clonotype was seen ten or more times. The J gene is TRBJ2-3, the V gene TRBV30; 8 bases are shared with TRBD1. Germline V CDR1 and CDR2: GTSNPN, SVGIG (reference sequence). V shed 5 bases and J 2 bases; nucleotides not matched to a gene: 0. This CDR3 is 12 amino acids long. CDR3: CAWQGATDTQYF. The CDR3 DNA reads TGTGCCTGGCAGGGGGCCACAGATACGCAGTATTTT.

This clonotype has at least ten counts. The chain links TRBV18 to TRBJ2-3; D ambiguous. This CDR3 comprises 14 residues. V lost 0 bases and J lost 1, with 5 bases in between. Germline CDR1 is KGHSH and CDR2 is LQKENI. In DNA form, the CDR3 reads TGTGCCAGCTCACCACCGTCAGGCACAGATACGCAGTATTTT. It translates to CASSPPSGTDTQYF.

This chain links TRBV6-2 or TRBV6-3 with TRBJ1-5, with 12 bases fitting TRBD1. V lost 5 bases, J lost 2 bases, and 13 bases stayed unmatched. The CDR3 covers 19 residues. Germline CDR1 and CDR2: MNHEY and SVGEGT. The CDR3 region is CASSGPGQGARIGNQPQHF. CDR3 coding DNA: TGTGCCAGCAGTGGACCGGGACAGGGGGCGCGGATTGGCAATCAGCCCCAGCATTTT.

This clonotype was recorded at least ten times. The J gene is TRBJ1-5, the V gene TRBV5-1; D uncertain. V was cut by 0 bases and J by 2 bases, with 6 bases left in between. Germline values: CDR1 SGHRS, CDR2 YFSETQ. The CDR3 has 14 amino acids. For the CDR3, the DNA is TGCGCCAGCAGCTTGGGAATGGGCAATCAGCCCCAGCATTTT. This encodes CASSLGMGNQPQHF.

This clonotype has only a few counts. The chain employs TRBV5-8 and TRBJ2-2; possible D gene TRBD2, 5 bases. V was cut by 0 bases and J by 0 bases, with 9 bases left in between. The V gene's germline CDR1 is SGHTS and CDR2 YDEGEE. The CDR3 is made up of 16 amino acids. The CDR3 DNA follows: TGTGCCAGCAGCTTGGTTCGGGGTCCGAACACCGGGGAGCTGTTTTTT. It yields the protein CASSLVRGPNTGELFF.

This clonotype was detected ten times or more. The V call is TRBV19, the J call TRBJ2-3, with D perhaps given as TRBD1 or TRBD2 (6 bases each). V was pared by 6 bases and J by 0 bases, with 13 bases between. CDR1 and CDR2 from the germline V gene are LNHDA and SQIVND (reference sequence). The CDR3 is 15 amino acids. DNA for the CDR3: TGTGCCAGTAGCTGGGGGGCTGACAGCACAGATACGCAGTATTTT. Amino acids: CASSWGADSTDTQYF.

This clonotype was observed at least ten times. The chain links TRBV5-5 to TRBJ1-1; D may be TRBD1 (6 bases). Germline V CDR1 and CDR2: SGHKS, YYEKEE (reference sequence). Trimming took off 4 bases at V and 1 base at J, with 14 bases between the two ends. The CDR3 loop spans 15 amino acids. CDR3 amino acids: CASSPGTLRNTEAFF. The CDR3 nucleotides read TGTGCCAGCAGCCCTGGGACACTGAGGAACACTGAAGCTTTCTTT.

This clonotype showed up many times. The chain uses TRBV6-1 and TRBJ1-5, with D unresolved. Trimming took off 1 base at V and 4 bases at J, with 5 bases between the two ends. The CDR3 runs 13 residues. The germline V gene encodes CDR1 MNHNS and CDR2 SASEGT. In nucleotides, the CDR3 is TGTGCCAGCAGTGAAGACCAGAATCAGCCCCAGCATTTT. Residues: CASSEDQNQPQHF.

This clonotype has more than one count but fewer than ten. The gene calls are TRBV7-9 and TRBJ1-5, with D possibly matching TRBD1 (5 bases). Germline CDR1 is SEHNR and CDR2 is FQNEAQ (reference sequence). The V and J ends lost 4 bases and 3 bases respectively, with 10 bases between them. CDR3 size: 14 residues. CDR3 in amino acids: CASSSSGFNQPQHF. DNA of the CDR3: TGTGCCAGCAGCTCTTCAGGGTTCAATCAGCCCCAGCATTTT.

Of note for this clonotype: Sequence at one end of the junction differs from germline and may be a read error. The CDR3 here is CASSIVYRGYNGQFF. The CDR3 coding sequence is TGTGCCAGTAGTATAGTTTACAGGGGTTACAATGGGCAGTTCTTC. The genes are TRBV19 and TRBJ2-1, with TRBD1 matching over 7 bases. Per the germline V gene, CDR1 is LNHDA and CDR2 is SQIVND (reference sequence). The CDR3 runs 15 residues.

This clonotype has a count of ten or more. This sequence joins TRBV6-1 and TRBJ1-1, with TRBD1 matching over 10 bases. Trimming removed 10 bases from V and 4 bases from J; junction bases left unmatched: 3. The CDR3 contains 12 residues. Germline V CDR1 and CDR2: MNHNS, SASEGT. The CDR3 loop reads CATRTGGTEAFF. The CDR3 region has the DNA TGTGCCACCCGGACAGGGGGCACTGAAGCTTTCTTT.

This clonotype appeared many times. The rearrangement joins TRBV27 to TRBJ1-1, with D perhaps matching TRBD1 (5 bases). CDR1 and CDR2 (germline): MNHEY, SMNVEV (reference sequence). This CDR3 is 13 amino acids long. Trimming removed 5 bases at V and 4 bases at J, with 11 bases between. The CDR3 loop reads CASSMGTFTEAFF. The CDR3 DNA reads TGTGCCAGCAGTATGGGGACTTTCACTGAAGCTTTCTTT.

This clonotype has at least ten counts. The chain links TRBV27 to TRBJ1-1, with a weak D call TRBD1 (6 bases). With 3 bases removed from V and 4 bases from J, the gap between germline ends came to 12 bases. The germline CDR1 and CDR2 sequences are MNHEY and SMNVEV (reference sequence). The CDR3 extends over 14 amino acids. DNA for the CDR3: TGTGCCAGCAGTTTCCAAGACAGGTTCACTGAAGCTTTCTTT. Translated, it gives CASSFQDRFTEAFF.

This clonotype was detected only a few times. V and J are TRBV9 and TRBJ2-1; 10 nucleotides line up with TRBD1. J gave up 6 bases and V 3 bases, and 6 bases lay outside the gene matches. CDR3 length: 15 residues. CDR1 and CDR2 from the germline V gene are SGDLS and YYNGEE. The CDR3 nucleotides read TGTGCCAGCAGCGGGGAAGGACAGGGGGGCAATGAGCAGTTCTTC. Its translation is CASSGEGQGGNEQFF.

CDR3 in amino acids: CSATGLAWGSYNEQFF. DNA for the CDR3: TGCAGTGCTACCGGACTAGCGTGGGGCTCCTACAATGAGCAGTTCTTC. This chain uses TRBV20-1 with TRBJ2-1; TRBD2 aligns across 9 bases. Germline loops: CDR1 DFQATT, CDR2 SNEGSKA (reference sequence). The ends lost 4 bases at V and 0 bases at J; junction bases unmatched: 7. CDR3 length: 16 residues.

This clonotype was detected many times. This rearrangement joins TRBV7-2 to TRBJ2-1; no definite D call. V was clipped by 0 bases and J by 8 bases, with 20 bases between them. The CDR3 is 17 residues long. The germline CDR1 and CDR2 sequences are SGHTA and FQGNSA. CDR3 in amino acids: CASSLALVNSFLDEQFF. The CDR3 DNA follows: TGTGCCAGCAGCTTAGCGCTAGTTAACAGCTTTCTGGATGAGCAGTTCTTC.

V gene TRBV27 combines with J gene TRBJ2-3, with 8 bases matching TRBD1. CDR1 and CDR2 (germline): MNHEY, SMNVEV (reference sequence). V lost 6 bases, J lost 2 bases, and 13 bases stayed unmatched. This CDR3 contains 17 residues. The CDR3 coding sequence is TGTGCCAGCAGCCTCTCAGGACAGGGAATTCTCACAGATACGCAGTATTTT. This encodes CASSLSGQGILTDTQYF.

V gene TRBV6-1 combines with J gene TRBJ2-7, with D maybe TRBD2 (5 bases). Germline-derived CDR1 and CDR2 are MNHNS and SASEGT. V lost 2 bases to trimming and J lost 0 bases, with 8 bases between them. This CDR3 contains 14 residues. CDR3: CASSELGSSYEQYF. The DNA of the CDR3 is TGTGCCAGCAGTGAACTGGGGAGCTCCTACGAGCAGTACTTC.

This clonotype was seen once. A much larger clone is a single base away; this may be a read error. CDR3 sequence reads: CSARDLLTGMNAEAFF. As DNA, the CDR3 is TGCAGTGCTAGAGATTTACTGACAGGGATGAACGCTGAAGCTTTCTTT. V is TRBV20-1 and J is TRBJ1-1, with 7 bases matching TRBD1. This CDR3 has 16 amino acids. CDR1 and CDR2 (germline): DFQATT, SNEGSKA (reference sequence).